This TCR beta chain is drawn from a study of T cell repertoires in cytomegalovirus infection. This CDR3 is 11 amino acids long. Germline CDR1 is SGHDT and CDR2 is YYEEEE. V was clipped by 0 bases and J by 14 bases, with 6 bases between them. TCRdb passed the reads through MiXCR, listing each CDR3 protein once. Among 150,000 to 200,000 distinct CDR3 sequences listed, about a sixth were seen once. The sequenced sample consisted of CD8+ T cells from PBMCs. The V call is TRBV5-6, the J call TRBJ1-6; D is undetermined. This sequence originates from a human donor in good health (CMV status not recorded). Some clones in this sample may be carry-over from other donors' samples. Written as DNA, the CDR3 is TGTGCCAGCAGCTTGGGACTATCCCTCCACTTT. This translates into CASSLGLSLHF.